This TCR beta chain was retrieved from a study of T-cell memory formation after mild COVID-19. Study background: TCR clusters were mostly confined to one donor each. Study-wide points: Contracting CD4+ clones sat mainly in CM and EM; CD8+ in EMRA. From day 15 to 85, contracting clones were balanced between CD4 and CD8, whereas later expanders leaned toward CD4+.

This clonotype has ten or more counts. Its antigen remains unidentified. 5'RACE with constant-segment primers built TCRalpha and TCRbeta cDNA libraries with UMIs. TCRdb fed the 5' RACE reads into MiXCR, producing one record per CDR3 protein. This table holds 540,000 or so distinct CDR3 sequences, around 21% found once. Germline-derived CDR1 and CDR2 are GTSNPN and SVGIG (reference sequence). The CDR3 loop spans 12 amino acids. The ends were cut back, 2 bases at V and 4 bases at J, with 8 bases in the middle. This TCR was recovered from an adult woman who had mild COVID-19 (a few samples of this study predate the infection). Cell type and time point are not known. V usage is TRBV30 and J usage is TRBJ2-5; TRBD1 is a possible D gene (5 bases). Input material: PBMCs or a T cell subset sorted from them (not recorded which). The CDR3 spells CAWSKGAETQYF. The CDR3, as DNA: TGTGCCTGGAGTAAAGGGGCAGAGACCCAGTACTTC.